These T cell receptor beta chains were read from a single sample in a study of blood T cell repertoires in COVID-19. TCRdb's copy holds only in-frame clones and misses some; the assay was immunoSEQ multiplex PCR. In the table there are 25,000 to 35,000 clones, roughly 80% of which are singletons. The material sequenced was peripheral blood. These receptors were collected from a woman of 80 years or more with acute or convalescent COVID-19. CDR3s include the opening cysteine and the closing phenylalanine or tryptophan. Each record gives: V gene, D gene, clone size, J gene, CDR3 protein, CDR3 DNA. The D gene is left open where the match is weak. Rows may omit the clone size; those that give it use once, few, many or a size class.

>TRBV2|.|.|TRBJ1-4
CASNGQPAEKLFF
TGTGCCAGCAACGGACAGCCCGCGGAAAAACTGTTTTTT
>TRBV9|TRBD2|medium-sized|TRBJ2-1
CASSALAANEQFF
TGTGCCAGCAGCGCGCTAGCGGCCAATGAGCAGTTCTTC
>TRBV24-1|TRBD1|.|TRBJ1-4
CATRGDSDEKLFF
TGTGCCACCAGGGGGGACAGCGATGAAAAACTGTTTTTT
>TRBV14|.|.|TRBJ1-1
CASSPGLNTEAFF
TGTGCCAGCAGCCCAGGGCTTAACACTGAAGCTTTCTTT
>TRBV28|TRBD2|.|TRBJ2-5
CASSSTGGETQYF
TGTGCCAGCAGTTCAACGGGGGGGGAGACCCAGTACTTC
>TRBV5-4|TRBD2|.|TRBJ2-3
CASSTGTSGGANTDTQYF
TGTGCCAGCAGTACCGGGACTAGCGGGGGGGCTAACACAGATACGCAGTATTTT
>TRBV30|TRBD1|.|TRBJ2-1
CAWSLRTGISYNEQFF
TGTGCCTGGAGTTTAAGGACAGGGATAAGCTACAATGAGCAGTTCTTC
>TRBV27|TRBD1|.|TRBJ2-1
CASSRDSNYNEQFF
TGTGCCAGCAGTCGGGACAGCAACTACAATGAGCAGTTCTTC
>TRBV19|TRBD1|.|TRBJ2-7
CASSARDRTLSYEQYF
TGTGCCAGTAGTGCCCGGGACAGGACCCTTTCCTACGAGCAGTACTTC
>TRBV6-2/TRBV6-3|.|.|TRBJ2-7
CASSSSNYEQYF
TGTGCCAGCAGTTCTAGTAACTACGAGCAGTACTTC
>TRBV3-1/TRBV3-2|TRBD2|.|TRBJ2-1
CASSRRTSGTYNEQFF
TGTGCCAGCAGCCGTCGGACTAGCGGGACCTACAATGAGCAGTTCTTC
>TRBV25-1|TRBD2|.|TRBJ2-1
CASSETLAGVDEQFF
TGTGCCAGCAGTGAGACCCTAGCGGGAGTCGATGAGCAGTTCTTC
>TRBV19|.|.|TRBJ2-7
CASSSRRTGGRVDEQYF
TGTGCCAGTAGTTCGCGACGGACGGGCGGCAGGGTGGACGAGCAGTACTTC
>TRBV6-5|TRBD1|.|TRBJ2-7
CASSSGQAYYEQYF
TGTGCCAGCAGCTCCGGACAGGCATACTACGAGCAGTACTTC
>TRBV11-2|.|.|TRBJ1-3
CASSLAGFGNTIYF
TGTGCCAGCAGCTTAGCGGGGTTTGGAAACACCATATATTTT
>TRBV7-2|TRBD1|.|TRBJ1-4
CASSLVQGEEKLFF
TGTGCCAGCAGCTTAGTACAGGGGGAAGAAAAACTGTTTTTT
>TRBV6-5|TRBD1|.|TRBJ1-4
CASSLLGRGREKLFF
TGTGCCAGCAGTCTCTTGGGCAGGGGGAGAGAAAAACTGTTTTTT
>TRBV7-2|.|once|TRBJ2-7
CASSLIQGYEQYF
TGTGCCAGCAGCTTGATACAGGGCTACGAGCAGTACTTC
>TRBV18|TRBD2|.|TRBJ2-3
CASSPNPGLAGGPLLRTDTQYF
TGTGCCAGCTCACCAAATCCGGGACTAGCGGGAGGGCCTCTTCTCCGGACAGATACGCAGTATTTT
>TRBV3-1/TRBV3-2|TRBD2|.|TRBJ2-3
CASSQGLAGGPDTQYF
TGTGCCAGCAGCCAAGGACTAGCGGGGGGCCCAGACACGCAGTATTTT
>TRBV18|TRBD1|.|TRBJ2-1
CASSPLGTGANEQFF
TGTGCCAGCTCACCACTCGGGACAGGGGCCAATGAGCAGTTCTTC
>TRBV2|TRBD2|.|TRBJ2-1
CASSVEAGGYNEQFF
TGTGCCAGCAGTGTCGAGGCGGGAGGGTACAATGAGCAGTTCTTC
>TRBV28|.|.|TRBJ2-4
CGARGTKNIQYF
TGTGGAGCCCGAGGGACCAAAAACATTCAGTACTTC
>TRBV10-3|.|.|TRBJ1-5
CATRGADQPQHF
TGTGCCACCAGGGGCGCAGATCAGCCCCAGCATTTT
>TRBV18|TRBD1|.|TRBJ1-2
CASSPGQVYGYTF
TGTGCCAGCTCACCGGGACAGGTCTATGGCTACACCTTC
>TRBV10-3|TRBD1|.|TRBJ2-1
CAISQPDGTGNIDEQFF
TGTGCCATCAGCCAACCTGATGGGACAGGGAACATAGATGAGCAGTTCTTC
>TRBV6-1|TRBD2|once|TRBJ2-3
CASSERVAGATDTQYF
TGTGCCAGCAGTGAAAGGGTAGCGGGGGCCACAGATACGCAGTATTTT
>TRBV10-3|.|.|TRBJ1-2
CAISESPGYDVGYTF
TGTGCCATCAGTGAGTCGCCAGGGTACGACGTTGGCTACACCTTC
>TRBV5-8|TRBD2|.|TRBJ2-7
CASSQRGGGDTYEQYF
TGTGCCAGCAGCCAAAGAGGTGGGGGGGATACCTACGAGCAGTACTTC
>TRBV30|.|.|TRBJ2-1
CAWSWKGGNEQFF
TGTGCCTGGTCCTGGAAGGGGGGGAATGAGCAGTTCTTC
>TRBV2|TRBD1|.|TRBJ2-1
CASSGGQSSYNEQFF
TGTGCCAGCAGTGGGGGACAGAGCTCCTACAATGAGCAGTTCTTC
>TRBV13|TRBD1|.|TRBJ2-6
CASSTRQGSGANVLTF
TGTGCCAGCAGCACCCGACAGGGAAGTGGGGCCAACGTCCTGACTTTC
>TRBV24-1|.|.|TRBJ2-5
CATSDGGQGQETQYF
TGTGCCACCAGTGACGGGGGGCAGGGGCAAGAGACCCAGTACTTC
>TRBV9|.|.|TRBJ2-5
CASSVAPGGGQETQYF
TGTGCCAGCAGCGTAGCCCCGGGTGGGGGGCAAGAGACCCAGTACTTC
>TRBV6-5|TRBD1|few|TRBJ1-2
CASSYRRQGASGYTF
TGTGCCAGCAGTTACCGACGACAGGGGGCGAGTGGCTACACCTTC
>TRBV6-5|TRBD1|once|TRBJ2-7
CASSYRDSHYEQYF
TGTGCCAGCAGTTACCGGGACAGCCACTACGAGCAGTACTTC
>TRBV28|TRBD1|.|TRBJ1-1
CASTTDRAAFF
TGTGCCAGCACCACGGACAGGGCCGCTTTCTTT
>TRBV5-1|TRBD1|once|TRBJ1-3
CASSRGLAGNTIYF
TGCGCCAGCAGCAGGGGGCTTGCTGGAAACACCATATATTTT
>TRBV6-5|.|.|TRBJ2-3
CASARGAPGTDTQYF
TGTGCCAGCGCCCGAGGAGCCCCCGGCACAGATACGCAGTATTTT
>TRBV28|.|.|TRBJ1-3
CASSLIGRGNTIYF
TGTGCCAGCAGTTTAATTGGGAGGGGTAACACCATATATTTT
>TRBV19|TRBD1|.|TRBJ1-1
CASIPGQGTEAFF
TGTGCCAGTATTCCGGGACAGGGCACTGAAGCTTTCTTT
>TRBV6-2/TRBV6-3|.|.|TRBJ1-5
CASSYSRGSSNQPQHF
TGTGCCAGCAGTTACTCGCGGGGCAGCTCCAATCAGCCCCAGCATTTT
>TRBV6-2/TRBV6-3|.|.|TRBJ2-1
CASSYSSHEQFF
TGTGCCAGCAGTTACTCCTCCCATGAGCAGTTCTTC
>TRBV6-5|TRBD1|.|TRBJ2-7
CASSYFGQEYF
TGTGCCAGCAGTTACTTCGGACAGGAGTACTTC
>TRBV5-1|.|.|TRBJ2-2
CASSPPGGWRTGELFF
TGCGCCAGCAGCCCCCCGGGTGGGTGGAGGACCGGGGAGCTGTTTTTT
>TRBV4-3|.|once|TRBJ1-5
CASSQVSGYNQPQHF
TGCGCCAGCAGCCAAGTTTCCGGTTACAATCAGCCCCAGCATTTT
>TRBV7-2|.|.|TRBJ1-5
CASSLQMTRNQPQHF
TGTGCCAGCAGCTTACAAATGACACGTAATCAGCCCCAGCATTTT
>TRBV9|TRBD2|.|TRBJ2-3
CASSEGLARDTQYF
TGTGCCAGCAGCGAGGGACTAGCCAGAGATACGCAGTATTTT
>TRBV19|TRBD1|once|TRBJ2-2
CASLPPGQGPTGELFF
TGTGCCAGTTTGCCTCCGGGACAGGGGCCCACCGGGGAGCTGTTTTTT
>TRBV30|TRBD2|.|TRBJ2-3
CACAAGGLTDTQYF
TGTGCCTGCGCGGCGGGGGGGTTGACAGATACGCAGTATTTT
>TRBV27|TRBD2|.|TRBJ2-2
CASSPWGLAGTGDTGELFF
TGTGCCAGCAGTCCATGGGGACTAGCGGGGACTGGGGACACCGGGGAGCTGTTTTTT
>TRBV19|.|.|TRBJ1-4
CASSLDPGGEEKLFF
TGTGCCAGTAGTTTGGATCCGGGGGGCGAGGAAAAACTGTTTTTT
>TRBV5-8|TRBD1|.|TRBJ1-5
CASSPGQGARQPQHF
TGTGCCAGCAGCCCGGGACAGGGGGCGAGGCAGCCCCAGCATTTT
>TRBV9|TRBD1|.|TRBJ1-1
CASSVSGTGVTEAFF
TGTGCCAGCAGTGTTTCCGGGACAGGGGTAACTGAAGCTTTCTTT
>TRBV5-1|TRBD2|once|TRBJ2-1
CASSSGGSYNEQFF
TGCGCCAGCAGCTCGGGGGGCTCCTACAATGAGCAGTTCTTC
>TRBV9|TRBD2|.|TRBJ2-3
CASSANLAGVDTQYF
TGTGCCAGCAGCGCAAATCTAGCGGGAGTAGATACGCAGTATTTT
>TRBV5-4|.|few|TRBJ2-3
CASSRDSTDTQYF
TGTGCCAGCAGCCGGGACTCCACGGATACGCAGTATTTT
>TRBV29-1|TRBD2|.|TRBJ2-5
CSVGAQAGGLVETQYF
TGCAGCGTTGGAGCCCAAGCGGGAGGGTTAGTGGAGACCCAGTACTTC